This T cell receptor (beta chain) was sequenced during a study of tissue T cells after allogeneic stem cell transplantation. Remarks on this clone: Its antigen is not identified. The genes are named according to mouse. The observed sequence ends 1 residue before the CDR3 terminus, with the missing tail filled in from the germline J gene.

Sequencing was performed with immunoSEQ multiplex PCR; in TCRdb, only in-frame clones are kept and a portion is missing. The repertoire holds 5,500 to 8,500 clones, with approximately 50% as singletons. As for time point: mouse harvest day 7 after allogeneic transplant. Mouse grafts combined 10^7 T-cell-depleted bone marrow cells with 10^6 splenic CD5+ T cells. Study results and caveats: Tissue-detected TCR repertoire was only partly captured by blood and spleen T cells.

Between the trimmed V and J ends, which lost 1 base and 0 bases, there was a span of 4 bases. The CDR3 has 13 residues. Germline loops: CDR1 SGHSA, CDR2 FRNQAP. Source material: gut tissue. The V gene is TRBV16, the J gene TRBJ2-7; no reliable D call. The sequence was obtained from a female BALB/c mouse given C57BL/6 T cells with graft-versus-host disease after an allogeneic hematopoietic cell transplant. The CDR3 here is CASSLGFSYEQYF. Partial CDR3 DNA: TGTGCAAGCAGCTTAGGGTTCTCCTATGAACAGTAC.